This T cell receptor beta chain was identified during a study of blood T cell repertoires in COVID-19. At the level of the study: Sites in the United States, Italy and Spain provided acute and convalescent COVID-19 samples. The analysed material was cDNA or gDNA that came from T cells, B-cell-depleted T cells, or PBMCs.

Libraries were prepared by immunoSEQ multiplex PCR; TCRdb keeps only in-frame clonotypes and omits some of them. Of about 230,000 clones in the sample, around 88% were seen once. This clone was seen a handful of times. Individuals drawn from about 26 US areas were about 18 to 90 years old. Participant reports of clinical history set cohort assignment. The CDR3 totals 14 residues. CDR1 is MNHNY, CDR2 SVGAGI, per germline (reference sequence). V lost 7 bases and J lost 7, with 19 bases in between. Sequences were obtained from PBMCs or T cells enriched from blood (not recorded which). The chain joins TRBV6-6 to TRBJ2-5, with D uncertain. The sequence came from a woman in her thirties or forties with acute COVID-19. The CDR3 loop reads CASKGDGGPATQYF. CDR3 DNA sequence: TGTGCCAGCAAAGGCGACGGCGGCCCGGCGACCCAGTACTTC.